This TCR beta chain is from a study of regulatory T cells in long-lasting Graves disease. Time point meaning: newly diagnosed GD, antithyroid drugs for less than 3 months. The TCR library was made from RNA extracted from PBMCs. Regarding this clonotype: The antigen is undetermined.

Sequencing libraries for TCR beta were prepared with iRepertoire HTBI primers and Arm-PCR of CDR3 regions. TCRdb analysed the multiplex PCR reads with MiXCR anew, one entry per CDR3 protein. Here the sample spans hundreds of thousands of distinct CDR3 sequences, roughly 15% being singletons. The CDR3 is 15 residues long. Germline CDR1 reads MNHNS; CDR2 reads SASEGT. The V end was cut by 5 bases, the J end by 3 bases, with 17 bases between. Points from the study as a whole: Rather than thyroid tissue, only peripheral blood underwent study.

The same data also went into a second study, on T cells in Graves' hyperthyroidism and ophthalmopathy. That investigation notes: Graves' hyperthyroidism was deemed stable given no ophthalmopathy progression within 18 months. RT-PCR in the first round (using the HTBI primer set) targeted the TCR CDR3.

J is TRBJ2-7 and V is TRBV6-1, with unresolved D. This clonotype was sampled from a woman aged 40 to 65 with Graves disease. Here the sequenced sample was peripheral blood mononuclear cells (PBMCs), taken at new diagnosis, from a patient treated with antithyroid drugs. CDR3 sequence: CASSHLDPVDYEQYF. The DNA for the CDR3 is TGTGCCAGCAGTCATCTAGACCCGGTGGACTACGAGCAGTACTTC.